This T cell receptor beta chain came from a study of neoadjuvant anti-PD-1 for oral cavity cancer. The wider study: Patients without progression got a fourth dose around day 43. Notes on the study in general: Post-nivolumab, blood T cell clonality was significantly elevated in non-responders.

V was shortened by 3 bases and J by 2 bases, with 7 bases between the two germline ends. Looked up from germline, CDR1 is MNHNS and CDR2 is SASEGT. This CDR3 is 14 amino acids long. Stage II-IVA oral cavity squamous cell carcinoma was new and untreated by systemic or radiation therapy. Analysis of PBMCs was direct, with no culture step. Points on this clone: What it recognizes is unknown.

TCRdb's copy holds only in-frame clones and misses some; the assay was immunoSEQ multiplex PCR. Among 15,000 or so clones listed, approximately 71% were seen once. Sequences were derived from PBMCs, sampled before nivolumab (anti-PD-1) treatment. The V call is TRBV6-1, the J call TRBJ2-2; D gene ambiguous. The TCR sequence derives from a person aged 35-80 years with oral cavity squamous cell carcinoma. This CDR3 reads CASSERHNTGELFF. The CDR3 DNA is TGTGCCAGCAGTGAGAGGCACAACACCGGGGAGCTGTTTTTT.